The rows below give T cell receptor beta chains drawn from one sample of a study of a mutant IDH1 vaccine in newly diagnosed glioma. TCRdb's table, derived via immunoSEQ multiplex PCR, lists solely in-frame clones and lacks some. The data hold approximately 41,000 clones, with around 93% observed a single time. No cognate antigen is known for these TCRs. The sequencing here drew on PBMCs, taken from a glioma patient whose treatment included an IDH1 peptide vaccine. The receptor set was obtained from a man in his fifties or sixties with glioma. Both conserved end residues are part of each CDR3. A D gene is named only where the DNA matches it firmly.

v_call: TRBV15
j_call: TRBJ2-7
d_call: TRBD1
cdr3_nt: TGTGCCACCAGCAGCGGACAGGGCTACGAGCAGTACTTC
cdr3_aa: CATSSGQGYEQYF

v_call: TRBV4-3
j_call: TRBJ2-7
d_call: NA
cdr3_nt: TGCGCCAGCAGCCAAGAGTCCGGGCGCTCCTACGAGCAGTACTTC
cdr3_aa: CASSQESGRSYEQYF

v_call: TRBV29-1
j_call: TRBJ2-1
d_call: TRBD2
cdr3_nt: TGCAGCGCCCTATGGGGGGGGGCCTACAATGAGCAGTTCTTC
cdr3_aa: CSALWGGAYNEQFF

v_call: TRBV19
j_call: TRBJ2-7
d_call: TRBD1
cdr3_nt: TGTGCCAGTAGTCCCTGGGACAGGGCATCCTACGAGCAGTACTTC
cdr3_aa: CASSPWDRASYEQYF

v_call: TRBV28
j_call: TRBJ1-2
d_call: NA
cdr3_nt: TGTGCCAGCAACCAGGCCTCTTATGGCTACACCTTC
cdr3_aa: CASNQASYGYTF

v_call: TRBV7-9
j_call: TRBJ2-7
d_call: NA
cdr3_nt: TGTGCCAGCAGCTTACGGGCCAGGGACTACGAGCAGTACTTC
cdr3_aa: CASSLRARDYEQYF

v_call: TRBV5-6
j_call: TRBJ1-5
d_call: TRBD1
cdr3_nt: TGTGCCAGCAGCCGCGGGACAGGGGGCTATAGCAATCAGCCCCAGCATTTT
cdr3_aa: CASSRGTGGYSNQPQHF

v_call: TRBV7-2
j_call: TRBJ1-2
d_call: NA
cdr3_nt: TGTGCCAGCAGCATATTCCAGGGGCTAACTAACTATGGCTACACCTTC
cdr3_aa: CASSIFQGLTNYGYTF

v_call: TRBV5-3
j_call: TRBJ1-2
d_call: NA
cdr3_nt: TGTGCCAGAAGCTCGGACCAAAACTATGGCTACACCTTC
cdr3_aa: CARSSDQNYGYTF

v_call: TRBV19
j_call: TRBJ1-2
d_call: NA
cdr3_nt: TGTGCCAGTTTCTTCGGGGGCGGATTAGCTAACTATGGCTACACCTTC
cdr3_aa: CASFFGGGLANYGYTF

v_call: TRBV18
j_call: TRBJ2-7
d_call: NA
cdr3_nt: TGTGCCAGCTCATCGGACGCCAGCTACGAGCAGTACTTC
cdr3_aa: CASSSDASYEQYF

v_call: TRBV11-2
j_call: TRBJ1-5
d_call: NA
cdr3_nt: TGTGCCAGCAGCCCCGGGTCCCAAGGGCCCCAGCATTTT
cdr3_aa: CASSPGSQGPQHF

v_call: TRBV15
j_call: TRBJ1-2
d_call: NA
cdr3_nt: TGTGCCACCAGCGGCTTTCGAGGGGGGGTTTTGGACTATGGCTACACCTTC
cdr3_aa: CATSGFRGGVLDYGYTF

v_call: TRBV7-2
j_call: TRBJ1-2
d_call: TRBD1
cdr3_nt: TGTGCCAGCACCCCACGGACAGGGGGGTATAATGGCTACACCTTC
cdr3_aa: CASTPRTGGYNGYTF

v_call: TRBV27
j_call: TRBJ2-2
d_call: TRBD2
cdr3_nt: TGTGCCAGCAGTTTCGACGGGAGGGGCACCGGGGAGCTGTTTTTT
cdr3_aa: CASSFDGRGTGELFF

v_call: TRBV4-3
j_call: TRBJ1-5
d_call: NA
cdr3_nt: TGCGCCAGCAGCCAAGAGCTAGGGGATCAGCCCCAGCATTTT
cdr3_aa: CASSQELGDQPQHF